Listed here are 22 T cell receptor beta chains from one sample, sequenced in a study of human thymus T cells. Thymus was obtained from resections taken during corrective heart surgery. Libraries were prepared by immunoSEQ multiplex PCR; TCRdb keeps only in-frame clonotypes and omits some of them. Of 100,000 to 150,000 clones listed, around 94% are singletons. Source material: thymus tissue. These receptors were taken from a boy under two years old with a congenital heart defect but otherwise immunologically healthy.

This sequence joins TRBV30 and TRBJ2-2; D unresolved. Per the germline V gene, CDR1 is GTSNPN and CDR2 is SVGIG (reference sequence). The CDR3 extends over 17 amino acids. The V end lost 0 bases, the J end lost 0 bases, and 14 bases lay between the germline ends. The CDR3 nucleotides read TGTGCCTGGAGTGTAGAGTTGGTCTTATCGAACACCGGGGAGCTGTTTTTT. Its protein product is CAWSVELVLSNTGELFF.

The rearrangement links TRBV7-9 to TRBJ2-3; 7 positions match TRBD2. CDR1 SEHNR and CDR2 FQNEAQ come from the germline V gene (reference sequence). This CDR3 comprises 17 residues. Trimming cost V 3 bases and J 2 bases; bases outside gene matches: 11. The CDR3 DNA follows: TGTGCCAGCAGCTTGGGCGGAGGGCGGGGGATCACAGATACGCAGTATTTT. Amino acid sequence: CASSLGGGRGITDTQYF.

The chain couples TRBV12-5 to TRBJ1-2; D is ambiguous. Germline V gene data show CDR1 as LGHNT and CDR2 as FRNRAP. V was clipped by 4 bases and J by 4 bases, with 7 bases between them. CDR3 length: 12 residues. CDR3 sequence: CASGSSGYGYTF. CDR3 nucleotides: TGTGCTAGTGGTTCGAGCGGCTATGGCTACACCTTC.

V and J are TRBV6-5 and TRBJ2-7; 7 bases fit TRBD1. V lost 5 bases and J lost 2; bases outside the gene matches: 9. CDR1 and CDR2 (germline): MNHEY, SVGAGI. This CDR3 is 15 amino acids long. CDR3 coding DNA: TGTGCCAGCAGTAGACGGACAGGAAGAACCTACGAGCAGTACTTC. Its translation is CASSRRTGRTYEQYF.

The V call is TRBV2, the J call TRBJ1-3; D unresolved. The CDR3 contains 16 residues. CDR1 is SNHLY and CDR2 is FYNNEI in the germline V gene. Trimming shortened V by 4 bases and J by 3 bases, and 16 bases separated the two germline ends. The CDR3 sequence is CASSAPAPQGGNTIYF. The CDR3 DNA sequence: TGTGCCAGCAGTGCACCGGCCCCTCAAGGTGGAAACACCATATATTTT.

The rearrangement joins TRBV6-5 to TRBJ1-1, with D possibly matching TRBD1 (6 bases). Trimming left V 1 base short and J 5 bases short, with 11 bases between. CDR1 is MNHEY, CDR2 SVGAGI, per germline. The CDR3 has 14 residues. CDR3 in DNA: TGTGCCAGCAGTTACTTAGGGGGTAGGACTGAAGCTTTCTTT. Translated, it gives CASSYLGGRTEAFF.

This chain connects TRBV11-1 to TRBJ2-1; TRBD2 agrees at 15 bases. This CDR3 region has 19 residues. V dropped 5 bases and J dropped 4; count of bases not matched to a gene: 12. CDR1 and CDR2 (germline): SGHAT, FQDESV (reference sequence). The CDR3 loop is CASSLGTSGGPSTYNEQFF. The CDR3 bases are TGTGCCAGCAGCCTTGGGACTAGCGGGGGGCCCTCCACTTACAATGAGCAGTTCTTC.

This chain connects TRBV5-8 to TRBJ1-4; 8 bases line up with TRBD1. Per the germline V gene, CDR1 is SGHTS and CDR2 is YDEGEE. CDR3 length: 13 residues. The V segment lost 3 bases and the J segment 8 bases; nucleotides outside the gene matches: 3. Written as DNA, the CDR3 is TGTGCCAGCAGCTCTGACAGGGGCGAAAAACTGTTTTTT. Translating it yields CASSSDRGEKLFF.

The chain joins TRBV11-2 to TRBJ2-7, with D tentatively TRBD1 (5 bases). The CDR3 runs 15 residues. V was clipped by 3 bases and J by 0 bases, with 12 bases between them. Looked up from germline, CDR1 is SGHAT and CDR2 is FQNNGV. The CDR3 reads CASSLHGHASYEQYF. The CDR3 bases are TGTGCCAGCAGCTTGCATGGACACGCCTCCTACGAGCAGTACTTC.

V and J are TRBV28 and TRBJ2-7; no definite D call. Germline V lookup: CDR1 MDHEN, CDR2 SYDVKM. The CDR3 has 12 amino acids. Between the trimmed V and J ends, which lost 8 bases and 0 bases, there was a span of 8 bases. CDR3 sequence (DNA): TGTGCCAGCTACTCCTTCTCCTACGAGCAGTACTTC. Translating gives CASYSFSYEQYF.

CDR3 residues: CASSVHRDIISSYEQYF. As DNA, the CDR3 is TGTGCCAGCAGCGTTCACCGGGACATTATTAGCTCCTACGAGCAGTACTTC. This chain joins TRBV9 and TRBJ2-7; possible D gene TRBD1, 6 bases. V was pared by 2 bases and J by 0 bases, with 18 bases between. This CDR3 has 17 amino acids. Germline V gives CDR1 SGDLS, CDR2 YYNGEE.

J is TRBJ1-6 and V is TRBV28; D is uncertain. The V gene's germline CDR1 is MDHEN and CDR2 SYDVKM. CDR3 size: 15 residues. The V end lost 2 bases, the J end lost 6 bases, and 11 bases lay between the germline ends. CDR3: CASSLIARFNSPLHF. The CDR3 DNA reads TGTGCCAGCAGTTTAATAGCCAGATTTAATTCACCCCTCCACTTT.

V is TRBV30 and J is TRBJ2-5; no reliable D call. The CDR3 loop spans 12 amino acids. The V and J ends lost 0 bases and 4 bases respectively, with 6 bases between them. Germline CDR1 GTSNPN, CDR2 SVGIG (reference sequence). CDR3 DNA: TGTGCCTGGAGTGTAGCCGGAGAGACCCAGTACTTC. Amino acid sequence: CAWSVAGETQYF.

V is TRBV5-6 and J is TRBJ2-3, with 9 bases aligning to TRBD1. Trimming removed 2 bases from V and 3 bases from J; junction bases left unmatched: 7. CDR3 length equals 16 residues. The germline gives CDR1 SGHDT, CDR2 YYEEEE. The CDR3 is CASSFGGQGRTDTQYF. The CDR3 coding sequence is TGTGCCAGCAGCTTTGGAGGACAGGGGAGGACAGATACGCAGTATTTT. The entire variable domain, with the rest obtained from reference TRBV5-6 and TRBJ2-3, is as follows: DAGVTQSPTHLIKTRGQQVTLRCSPKSGHDTVSWYQQALGQGPQFIFQYYEEEERQRGNFPDRFSGHQFPNYSSELNVNALLLGDSALYLCASSFGGQGRTDTQYFGPGTRLTVL.

The chain's CDR3 is CASSHGPRRNQPQHF. The CDR3 coding sequence is TGTGCCAGCAGTCACGGACCTCGAAGAAATCAGCCCCAGCATTTT. The chain recombines TRBV28 with TRBJ1-5; D not certain. Trimming removed 5 bases at V and 4 bases at J, with 15 bases between. CDR3 size: 15 residues. CDR1 and CDR2 (germline): MDHEN, SYDVKM.

CDR3 sequence: CASSLTGGQDEQYF. The CDR3 DNA sequence: TGTGCCAGCAGCTTAACAGGGGGCCAGGACGAGCAGTACTTC. This chain uses TRBV5-6 with TRBJ2-7, with TRBD1 matching over 9 bases. Germline assignment: CDR1 SGHDT and CDR2 YYEEEE. With 2 bases clipped from V and 5 bases from J, the junction kept 5 bases outside the gene matches. This CDR3 region has 14 residues.

This rearrangement joins TRBV7-2 to TRBJ1-1; no definite D call. Between the trimmed V and J ends, which lost 1 base and 1 base, there was a span of 7 bases. The germline CDR1 and CDR2 sequences are SGHTA and FQGNSA. This CDR3 is built from 14 residues. This CDR3 is CASSLVLANTEAFF. As DNA, the CDR3 is TGTGCCAGCAGCTTAGTATTGGCGAACACTGAAGCTTTCTTT.

The chain has TRBV19 and TRBJ2-3; D remains unclear. The germline V gene has CDR1 LNHDA and CDR2 SQIVND (reference sequence). This CDR3 has 17 residues. V was pared by 0 bases and J by 0 bases, with 13 bases between. The CDR3 DNA sequence: TGTGCCAGTAGTATAGATCTGAGACCTGGAAGCACAGATACGCAGTATTTT. It codes for CASSIDLRPGSTDTQYF.

The rearrangement uses TRBV30 and TRBJ2-7, with a weak D call TRBD1 (6 bases). The DNA end lines up better with TRBJ2-5; the J call may be wrong. Germline loops: CDR1 GTSNPN, CDR2 SVGIG (reference sequence). The CDR3 loop spans 11 amino acids. The CDR3 here is CGGRRQETQYF. CDR3 sequence (DNA): TGTGGGGGGCGGCGACAAGAGACCCAGTACTTC.

This chain connects TRBV4-1 to TRBJ2-2; 12 bases are shared with TRBD2. J gave up 7 bases and V 4 bases, and 7 bases lay outside the gene matches. The CDR3 is 16 amino acids. The germline gives CDR1 MGHRA, CDR2 YSYEKL. The CDR3 here is CASSPPSGGAGGELFF. The CDR3 DNA follows: TGCGCCAGCAGCCCACCTAGCGGGGGGGCTGGCGGGGAGCTGTTTTTT.

The rearrangement links TRBV7-6 to TRBJ2-1; 12 positions match TRBD2. After removal of 0 bases from V and 9 bases from J, the junction contained 6 bases not matched to a gene. The CDR3 runs to 16 residues. Germline CDR1 reads SGHVS; CDR2 reads FNYEAQ. The CDR3 nucleotides are TGTGCCAGCAGCTTAGCGACTAGCGGGGGTCGAGGTGAGCAGTTCTTC. Translated: CASSLATSGGRGEQFF.

V gene TRBV19 combines with J gene TRBJ1-2, with 8 positions matching TRBD1. The CDR3 contains 14 residues. The V and J ends lost 3 bases and 8 bases, in that order; junction bases with no gene match: 8. Germline-derived CDR1 and CDR2 are LNHDA and SQIVND (reference sequence). CDR3 protein: CASSIPGGPRGYTF. CDR3 bases: TGTGCCAGTAGTATCCCAGGGGGCCCTAGGGGCTACACCTTC.